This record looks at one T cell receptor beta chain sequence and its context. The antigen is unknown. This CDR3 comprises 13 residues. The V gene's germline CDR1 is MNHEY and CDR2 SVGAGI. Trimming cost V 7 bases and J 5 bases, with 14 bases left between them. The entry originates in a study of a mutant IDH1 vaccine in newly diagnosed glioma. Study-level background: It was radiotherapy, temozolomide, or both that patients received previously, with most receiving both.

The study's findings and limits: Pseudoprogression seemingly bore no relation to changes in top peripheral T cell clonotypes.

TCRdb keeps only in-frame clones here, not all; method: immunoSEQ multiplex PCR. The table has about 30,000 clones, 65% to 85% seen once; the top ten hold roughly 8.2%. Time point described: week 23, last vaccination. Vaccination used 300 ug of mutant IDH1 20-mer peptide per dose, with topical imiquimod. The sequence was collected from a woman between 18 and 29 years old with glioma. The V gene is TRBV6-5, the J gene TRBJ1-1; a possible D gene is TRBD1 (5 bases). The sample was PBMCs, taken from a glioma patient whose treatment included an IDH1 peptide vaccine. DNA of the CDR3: TGTGCCAGCACTCCCCCCTGGGGGACTGAAGCTTTCTTT. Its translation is CASTPPWGTEAFF.